The T cell receptor beta chain under discussion was sequenced for a study of cytomegalovirus exposure and HLA in healthy donors. Broader study findings: The authors later found most CMV-associated TCR beta chains appeared HLA-restricted. Available immune exposure information was restricted to CMV serostatus only.

CDR1 and CDR2 (germline): SGHRS, YFSETQ. V shed 4 bases, J shed 3 bases, and the junction held 1 base outside the gene matches. The CDR3 is 13 residues long. PCR involved 60 Vbeta and 13 Jbeta primers. The data were produced by immunoSEQ multiplex PCR, yet TCRdb's version contains in-frame clones alone and is incomplete. Its clone listing holds around 88,000 clones. Of note for this clone: Its antigen is not identified.

The TCR was taken from a girl under 18 in good health and CMV-seropositive. Sequences were obtained from PBMCs. V and J are TRBV5-1 and TRBJ2-1, with 7 bases aligning to TRBD1. The CDR3 DNA sequence: TGCGCCAGCAGCAGGGACAGCTACAATGAGCAGTTCTTC. Residues: CASSRDSYNEQFF. Using reference TRBV5-1 and TRBJ2-1 for the parts outside the CDR3, the full variable domain is KAGVTQTPRYLIKTRGQQVTLSCSPISGHRSVSWYQQTPGQGLQFLFEYFSETQRNKGNFPGRFSGRQFSNSRSEMNVSTLELGDSALYLCASSRDSYNEQFFGPGTRLTVL.